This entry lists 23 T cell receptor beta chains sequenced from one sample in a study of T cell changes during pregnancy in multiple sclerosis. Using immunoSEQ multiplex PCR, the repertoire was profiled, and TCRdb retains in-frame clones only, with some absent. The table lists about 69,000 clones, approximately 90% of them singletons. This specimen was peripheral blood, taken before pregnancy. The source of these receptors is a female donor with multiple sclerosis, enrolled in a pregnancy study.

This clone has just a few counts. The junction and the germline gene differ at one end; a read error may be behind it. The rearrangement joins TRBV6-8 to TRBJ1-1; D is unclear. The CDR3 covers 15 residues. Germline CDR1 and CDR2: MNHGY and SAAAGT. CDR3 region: CRQRSGKRKGTEAFF. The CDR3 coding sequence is TGCCGCCAGCGCTCGGGAAAAAGGAAGGGCACTGAAGCTTTCTTT.

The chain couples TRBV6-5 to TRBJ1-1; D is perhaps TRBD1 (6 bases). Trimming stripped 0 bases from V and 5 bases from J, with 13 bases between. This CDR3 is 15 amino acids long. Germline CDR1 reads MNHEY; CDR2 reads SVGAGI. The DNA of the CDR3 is TGTGCCAGCAGTTACTCGAGCAGGGGACGGACTGAAGCTTTCTTT. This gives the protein CASSYSSRGRTEAFF.

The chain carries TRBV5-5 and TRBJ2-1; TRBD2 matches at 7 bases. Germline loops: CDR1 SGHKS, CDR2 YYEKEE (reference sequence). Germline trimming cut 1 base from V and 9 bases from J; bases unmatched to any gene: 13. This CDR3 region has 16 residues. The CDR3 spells CASSLRGGGTGGEQFF. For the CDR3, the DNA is TGTGCCAGCAGCTTGAGAGGCGGGGGAACCGGCGGTGAGCAGTTCTTC.

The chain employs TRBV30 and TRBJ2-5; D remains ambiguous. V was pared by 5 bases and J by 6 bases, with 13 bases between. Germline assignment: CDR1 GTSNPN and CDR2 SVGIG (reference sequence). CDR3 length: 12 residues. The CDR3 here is CAWSNNRQTQYF. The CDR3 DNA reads TGTGCCTGGTCAAACAACCGTCAGACCCAGTACTTC.

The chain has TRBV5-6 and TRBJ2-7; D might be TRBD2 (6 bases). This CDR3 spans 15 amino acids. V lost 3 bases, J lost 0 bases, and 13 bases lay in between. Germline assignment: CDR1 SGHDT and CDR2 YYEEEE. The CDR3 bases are TGTGCCAGCAGCTCGGGACTCCGAATCTCCTACGAGCAGTACTTC. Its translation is CASSSGLRISYEQYF.

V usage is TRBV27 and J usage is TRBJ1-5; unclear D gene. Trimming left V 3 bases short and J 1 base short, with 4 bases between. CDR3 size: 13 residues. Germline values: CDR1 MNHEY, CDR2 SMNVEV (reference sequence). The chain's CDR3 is CASSFLSNQPQHF. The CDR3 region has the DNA TGTGCCAGCAGTTTTCTCAGCAATCAGCCCCAGCATTTT.

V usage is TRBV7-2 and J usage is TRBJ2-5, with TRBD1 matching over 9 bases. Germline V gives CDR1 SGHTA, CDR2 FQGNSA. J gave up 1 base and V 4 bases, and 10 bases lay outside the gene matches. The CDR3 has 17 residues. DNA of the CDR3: TGTGCCAGCAGCTACCGACGACAGGGGGGTCTCCAAGAGACCCAGTACTTC. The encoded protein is CASSYRRQGGLQETQYF.

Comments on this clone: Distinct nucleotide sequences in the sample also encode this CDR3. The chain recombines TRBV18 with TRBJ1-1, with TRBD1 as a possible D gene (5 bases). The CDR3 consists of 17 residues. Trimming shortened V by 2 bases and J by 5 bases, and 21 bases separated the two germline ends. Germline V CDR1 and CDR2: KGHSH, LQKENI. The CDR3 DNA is TGTGCCAGCTCACCAGGGAGTGTCGGGACGGGGGGTACTGAAGCTTTCTTT. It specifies CASSPGSVGTGGTEAFF.

The chain's CDR3 is CASSIPPTGTGNTIYF. The CDR3 nucleotides are TGTGCCAGTAGTATTCCCCCGACAGGGACTGGAAACACCATATATTTT. The genes are TRBV19 and TRBJ1-3, with 7 bases matching TRBD1. The CDR3 contains 16 residues. Unmatched junction bases numbered 7, after V lost 3 bases and J lost 2 bases. Germline CDR1 LNHDA, CDR2 SQIVND (reference sequence).

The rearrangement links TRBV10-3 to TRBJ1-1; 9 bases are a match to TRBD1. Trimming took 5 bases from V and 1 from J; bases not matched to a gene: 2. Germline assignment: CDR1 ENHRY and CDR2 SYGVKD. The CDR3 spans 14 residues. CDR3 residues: CAISKTGGNTEAFF. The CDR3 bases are TGTGCCATCAGTAAGACAGGGGGGAACACTGAAGCTTTCTTT.

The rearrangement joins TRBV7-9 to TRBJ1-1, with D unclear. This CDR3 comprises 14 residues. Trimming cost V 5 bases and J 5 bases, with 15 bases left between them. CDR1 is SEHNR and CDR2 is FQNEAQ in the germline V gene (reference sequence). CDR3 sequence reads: CASSPRQGGTEAFF. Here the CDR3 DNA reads TGTGCCAGCAGCCCTCGGCAAGGCGGGACTGAAGCTTTCTTT.

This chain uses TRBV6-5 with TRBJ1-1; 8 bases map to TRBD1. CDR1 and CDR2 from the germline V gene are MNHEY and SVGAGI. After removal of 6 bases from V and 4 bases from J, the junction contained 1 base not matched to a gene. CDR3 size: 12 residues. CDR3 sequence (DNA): TGTGCCAGCAGAACAGGGGGCACTGAAGCTTTCTTT. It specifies CASRTGGTEAFF.

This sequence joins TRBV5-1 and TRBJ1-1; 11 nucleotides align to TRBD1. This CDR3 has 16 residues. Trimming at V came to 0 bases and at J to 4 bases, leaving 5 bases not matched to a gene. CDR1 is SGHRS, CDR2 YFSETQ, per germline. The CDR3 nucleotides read TGCGCCAGCAGCTTGGTGGCCGGGACAGGGGGCACTGAAGCTTTCTTT. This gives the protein CASSLVAGTGGTEAFF.

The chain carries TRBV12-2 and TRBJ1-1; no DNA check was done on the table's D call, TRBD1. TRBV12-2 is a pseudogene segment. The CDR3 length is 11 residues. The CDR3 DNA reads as TGTGCAAGTCGGGAGGGGGCGTGGGCTTTCTTT. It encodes CASREGAWAFF.

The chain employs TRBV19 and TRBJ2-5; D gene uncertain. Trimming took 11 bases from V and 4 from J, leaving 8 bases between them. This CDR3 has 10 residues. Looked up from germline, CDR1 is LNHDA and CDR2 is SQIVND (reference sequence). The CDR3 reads CASNRETQYF. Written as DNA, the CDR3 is TGTGCCTCAAACAGAGAGACCCAGTACTTC.

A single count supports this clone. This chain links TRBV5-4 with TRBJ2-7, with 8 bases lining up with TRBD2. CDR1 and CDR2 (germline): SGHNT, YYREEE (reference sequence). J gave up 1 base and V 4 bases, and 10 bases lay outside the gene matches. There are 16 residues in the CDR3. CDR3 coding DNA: TGTGCCAGCAGCAACACGGGACTAGTAAGGTCCTACGAGCAGTACTTC. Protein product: CASSNTGLVRSYEQYF.

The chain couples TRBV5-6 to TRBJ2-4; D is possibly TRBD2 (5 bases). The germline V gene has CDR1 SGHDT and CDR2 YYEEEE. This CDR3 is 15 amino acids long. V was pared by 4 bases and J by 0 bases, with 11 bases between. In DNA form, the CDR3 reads TGTGCCAGCAGCCCCGAAGGACTAGCCAAAAACATTCAGTACTTC. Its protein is CASSPEGLAKNIQYF.

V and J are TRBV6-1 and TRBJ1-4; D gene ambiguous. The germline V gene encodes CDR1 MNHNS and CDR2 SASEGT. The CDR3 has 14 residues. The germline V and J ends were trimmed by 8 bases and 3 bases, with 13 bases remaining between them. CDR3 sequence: CASLKRRSNEKLFF. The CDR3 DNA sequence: TGTGCCAGCCTTAAGAGGAGATCTAATGAAAAACTGTTTTTT.

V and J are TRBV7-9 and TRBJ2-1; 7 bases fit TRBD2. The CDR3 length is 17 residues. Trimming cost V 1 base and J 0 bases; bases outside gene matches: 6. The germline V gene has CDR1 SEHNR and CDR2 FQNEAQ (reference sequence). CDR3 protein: CASSLVRLADSYNEQFF. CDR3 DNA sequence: TGTGCCAGCAGCTTAGTAAGGCTAGCGGACTCCTACAATGAGCAGTTCTTC.

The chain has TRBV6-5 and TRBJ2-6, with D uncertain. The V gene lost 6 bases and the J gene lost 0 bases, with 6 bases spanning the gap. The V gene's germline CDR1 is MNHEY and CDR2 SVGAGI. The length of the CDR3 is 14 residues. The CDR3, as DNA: TGTGCCAGCAGCCTCAGCTCTGGGGCCAACGTCCTGACTTTC. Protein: CASSLSSGANVLTF.

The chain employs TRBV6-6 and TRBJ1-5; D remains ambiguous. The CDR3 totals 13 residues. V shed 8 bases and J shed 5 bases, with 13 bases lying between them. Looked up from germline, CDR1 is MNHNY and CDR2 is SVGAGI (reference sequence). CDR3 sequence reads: CASGSLGDQPQHF. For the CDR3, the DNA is TGTGCCAGCGGCAGTCTAGGCGATCAGCCCCAGCATTTT.

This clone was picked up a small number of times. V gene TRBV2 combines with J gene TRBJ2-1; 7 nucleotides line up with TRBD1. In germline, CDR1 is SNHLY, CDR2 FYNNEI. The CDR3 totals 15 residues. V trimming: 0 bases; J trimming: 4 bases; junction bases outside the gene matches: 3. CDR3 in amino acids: CASSEAGTAYNEQFF. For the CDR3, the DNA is TGTGCCAGCAGTGAAGCGGGGACAGCATACAATGAGCAGTTCTTC.

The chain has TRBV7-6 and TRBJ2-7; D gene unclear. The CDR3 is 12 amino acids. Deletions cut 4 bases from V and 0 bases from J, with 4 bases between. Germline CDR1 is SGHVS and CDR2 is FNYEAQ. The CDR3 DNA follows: TGTGCCAGCAGCTCTAGCTCCTACGAGCAGTACTTC. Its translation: CASSSSSYEQYF.